The entry below gives a single T cell receptor (beta chain) sequence along with its context. Recent vaccinations or acute infections were absent in the healthy HIV-negative adult donors. This entry is derived from a study of shared clonotypes between healthy human individuals. As handled by the study authors: Quality scores were absent from the junction-only immunoSEQ sequences, so filtering differed. The method was immunoSEQ multiplex PCR; TCRdb's version includes in-frame clones alone and lacks a portion of them. V, J and clone size are taken as reported in that table, and D and trimming were inferred from the DNA itself. The table includes 550,000 to 600,000 clones, just over 75% detected once. This clonotype was sampled from a woman between 40 and 50 years old in good health. Some clones in this sample may be carry-over from other donors' samples. Sequencing input: PBMCs.

Here the CDR3 reads CASSLGSPYRNQPQHF. As DNA, the CDR3 is TGTGCCAGCAGCTTAGGCAGCCCATACCGCAATCAGCCCCAGCATTTT. The chain links TRBV5-6 to TRBJ1-5; the D is unclear. Germline V gene lookup returns CDR1 SGHDT and CDR2 YYEEEE. The V end was cut by 2 bases, the J end by 2 bases, with 14 bases between. This CDR3 contains 16 residues. The complete variable domain, with remaining parts taken from reference TRBV5-6 and TRBJ1-5, reads DAGVTQSPTHLIKTRGQQVTLRCSPKSGHDTVSWYQQALGQGPQFIFQYYEEEERQRGNFPDRFSGHQFPNYSSELNVNALLLGDSALYLCASSLGSPYRNQPQHFGDGTRLSIL.